The 17 T cell receptor beta chains below all came from one sample that was sequenced in a study of shared T cell receptors in the human thymus. Clones were sequenced by immunoSEQ multiplex PCR, and TCRdb holds only the in-frame ones, with some missing. Of 650,000 to 950,000 clones listed, 75% to 90% are singletons. Another study also made use of these data, one on human thymus T cells.

Specimen: thymocytes. These receptors all stem from a girl under two years old with a congenital heart defect.

V gene TRBV10-3 combines with J gene TRBJ1-6, with 9 bases fitting TRBD1. V was pared by 10 bases and J by 10 bases, with 5 bases of the junction left unmatched. There are 12 residues in the CDR3. In germline, CDR1 is ENHRY, CDR2 SYGVKD. The CDR3 coding sequence is TGTGCCACCTCGGGACAGGGATCACCCCTCCACTTT. This codes for CATSGQGSPLHF.

As DNA, the CDR3 is TGCGCCAGCAGCTCGCGAATAGGGACAGTTCCACCCTACGAGCAGTACTTC. Translating gives CASSSRIGTVPPYEQYF. This chain joins TRBV5-1 and TRBJ2-7; 7 nucleotides line up with TRBD1. With 3 bases clipped from V and 2 bases from J, the junction kept 14 bases outside the gene matches. The CDR3 covers 17 residues. Germline lookup yields CDR1 SGHRS and CDR2 YFSETQ.

The chain carries TRBV6-1 and TRBJ1-5; 8 nucleotides match TRBD1. V was clipped by 3 bases and J by 0 bases; unmatched bases: 10. The CDR3 runs 18 residues. Germline loops: CDR1 MNHNS, CDR2 SASEGT. DNA of the CDR3: TGTGCCAGCAGTGAGGACAGGGAGTACGGCTATAGCAATCAGCCCCAGCATTTT. It codes for CASSEDREYGYSNQPQHF.

The V and J genes are TRBV6-1 and TRBJ2-7; 7 bases align to TRBD1. CDR1 MNHNS and CDR2 SASEGT come from the germline V gene. The V gene end was trimmed by 4 bases and the J gene end by 3 bases; junction bases not matched to a gene: 0. This CDR3 comprises 12 residues. As DNA, the CDR3 is TGTGCCAGCAGTGGGGACAGCTACGAGCAGTACTTC. Translating it yields CASSGDSYEQYF.

In DNA, the CDR3 is TGTGCTAGTGGTTCCACCCACAGTTCACCGAACACCGGGGAGCTGTTTTTT. It is translated as CASGSTHSSPNTGELFF. The chain links TRBV12-5 to TRBJ2-2; D gene unclear. V lost 4 bases and J 0 bases, leaving 15 bases between the germline ends. This CDR3 has 17 amino acids. Per germline, CDR1 LGHNT and CDR2 FRNRAP.

The chain links TRBV7-8 to TRBJ2-1, with D unclear. Germline V CDR1 and CDR2: SGHVS, FQNEAQ. CDR3 length: 15 residues. V lost 5 bases, J lost 8 bases, and 19 bases lay in between. This CDR3 reads CASSATRTMQDEQFF. As DNA, the CDR3 is TGTGCCAGCAGCGCTACTCGTACAATGCAGGATGAGCAGTTCTTC.

This chain links TRBV19 with TRBJ2-5; 11 bases agree with TRBD2. The germline V gene has CDR1 LNHDA and CDR2 SQIVND (reference sequence). Trimming removed 10 bases from V and 1 base from J; junction bases left unmatched: 8. The CDR3 runs to 15 residues. The CDR3 is CATFGGTSGQETQYF. Here the CDR3 DNA reads TGTGCCACGTTCGGCGGGACTAGCGGCCAAGAGACCCAGTACTTC.

The chain uses TRBV6-1 and TRBJ1-2; unclear D gene. The V gene's germline CDR1 is MNHNS and CDR2 SASEGT. V was clipped by 6 bases and J by 6 bases, with 11 bases between them. The CDR3 runs 12 residues. The CDR3 region has the DNA TGTGCCAGCAGCGCTACCTATCATGGCTACACCTTC. This sequence encodes CASSATYHGYTF.

This clone has just a few counts. The V and J genes are TRBV5-1 and TRBJ1-5; the D gene is possibly TRBD1 (6 bases). The CDR3 length is 15 residues. V was shortened by 4 bases and J by 2 bases, with 13 bases between the two germline ends. Per the germline V gene, CDR1 is SGHRS and CDR2 is YFSETQ. As DNA, the CDR3 is TGCGCCAGCAGCAGAACAGGGCTCCGCAATCAGCCCCAGCATTTT. Translating it yields CASSRTGLRNQPQHF.

This chain connects TRBV5-8 to TRBJ2-2; the D is unclear. Germline CDR1 reads SGHTS; CDR2 reads YDEGEE. Trimming stripped 5 bases from V and 3 bases from J, with 14 bases between. CDR3 size: 15 residues. The CDR3 protein is CASSILLRYTGELFF. The CDR3 DNA is TGTGCCAGCAGTATCTTACTTCGGTACACCGGGGAGCTGTTTTTT.

This rearrangement joins TRBV15 to TRBJ1-1, with 7 bases fitting TRBD1. The CDR3 is 17 residues long. Germline-derived CDR1 and CDR2 are LNHNV and YYDKDF (reference sequence). V was pared by 3 bases and J by 2 bases, with 12 bases of the junction left unmatched. The DNA of the CDR3 is TGTGCCACCAGCAGGGGAGGCACAGGGGACTTAAACACTGAAGCTTTCTTT. It encodes CATSRGGTGDLNTEAFF.

CDR3 protein: CAISDQLAGATNTGELFF. DNA of the CDR3: TGTGCCATCAGCGACCAACTAGCGGGGGCGACGAACACCGGGGAGCTGTTTTTT. The genes are TRBV10-3 and TRBJ2-2; 11 nucleotides match TRBD2. Germline loops: CDR1 ENHRY, CDR2 SYGVKD. The ends lost 6 bases at V and 0 bases at J; junction bases unmatched: 9. CDR3 length equals 18 residues.

The CDR3 nucleotides are TGTGCCAGCAGTGAAATCGGTACTAGCGGGGACTACGAGCAGTACTTC. Amino acids: CASSEIGTSGDYEQYF. J is TRBJ2-7 and V is TRBV6-1; 10 nucleotides agree with TRBD2. CDR1 MNHNS and CDR2 SASEGT come from the germline V gene. J lost 3 bases, V lost 2 bases, and 7 bases had no gene match. The CDR3 runs to 16 residues.

The rearrangement uses TRBV2 and TRBJ2-6; D possibly corresponds to TRBD1 (7 bases). Germline loops: CDR1 SNHLY, CDR2 FYNNEI. V shed 3 bases and J shed 0 bases, with 15 bases lying between them. The CDR3 is 18 amino acids. The CDR3 DNA sequence: TGTGCCAGCAGTGACTTGCCAGGGGGGTCCTCTGGGGCCAACGTCCTGACTTTC. Encoded protein: CASSDLPGGSSGANVLTF.

This clone is a singleton in its sample. The chain combines TRBV28 with TRBJ1-1; possible D gene TRBD1, 5 bases. Looked up from germline, CDR1 is MDHEN and CDR2 is SYDVKM. The V end was cut by 6 bases, the J end by 2 bases, with 19 bases between. The CDR3 contains 16 residues. The CDR3, as DNA: TGTGCCAGCAGCCCGAGGAGGGGTCCCCCTAACACTGAAGCTTTCTTT. It specifies CASSPRRGPPNTEAFF.

The chain has TRBV12-5 and TRBJ2-1; 12 bases match TRBD2. CDR1 is LGHNT and CDR2 is FRNRAP in the germline V gene. This CDR3 region has 21 residues. The trim removed 0 bases at V and 0 bases at J, leaving 12 bases unmatched. The CDR3 nucleotides read TGTGCTAGTGGTTTGGTAGGGAGACTAGCGGGGGAGCAGAGCTCCTACAATGAGCAGTTCTTC. This gives the protein CASGLVGRLAGEQSSYNEQFF.

V is TRBV28 and J is TRBJ2-7; TRBD1 is a possible D gene (6 bases). The V end was cut by 4 bases, the J end by 4 bases, with 20 bases between. Germline V gives CDR1 MDHEN, CDR2 SYDVKM. The CDR3 is 16 amino acids. The CDR3 DNA reads TGTGCCAGCAGTTCTCTTACCCCCCCAGGGGCTTACGAGCAGTACTTC. Translated: CASSSLTPPGAYEQYF.